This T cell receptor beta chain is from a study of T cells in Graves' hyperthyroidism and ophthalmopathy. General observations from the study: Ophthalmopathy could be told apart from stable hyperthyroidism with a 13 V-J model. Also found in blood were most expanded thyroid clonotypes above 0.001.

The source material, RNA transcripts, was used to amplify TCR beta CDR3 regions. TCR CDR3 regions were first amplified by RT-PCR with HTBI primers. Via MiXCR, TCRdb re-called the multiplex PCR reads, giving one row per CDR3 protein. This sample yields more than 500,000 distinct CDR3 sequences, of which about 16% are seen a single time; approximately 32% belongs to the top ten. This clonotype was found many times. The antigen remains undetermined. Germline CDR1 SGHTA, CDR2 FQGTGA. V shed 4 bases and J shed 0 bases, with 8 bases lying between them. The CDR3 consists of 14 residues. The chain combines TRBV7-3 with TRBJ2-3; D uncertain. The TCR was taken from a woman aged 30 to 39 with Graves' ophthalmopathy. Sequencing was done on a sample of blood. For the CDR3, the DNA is TGTGCCAGCAGCTCTACGTCTAGCACAGATACGCAGTATTTT. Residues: CASSSTSSTDTQYF.